Below are 7 T cell receptor beta chains sequenced from a single sample in a study of CD8+ T cells in alopecia areata. In each case, RNA was isolated and then reverse transcribed into cDNA as the sequencing template. Repertoires were generated with immunoSEQ multiplex PCR, while TCRdb's copy carries only in-frame clones and drops some. Of over 100,000 clones in the sample, approximately 54% are singletons; the top ten hold approximately 12%. As to treatment: oral pan-JAK inhibitor, 5-10 mg twice daily. The sequencing here drew on CD8+ T cells sorted from blood, taken at week 24, from a patient treated with tofacitinib. The receptors originated from a human donor with alopecia areata.

The genes are TRBV30 and TRBJ1-6; 8 bases line up with TRBD1. The V gene end was trimmed by 4 bases and the J gene end by 7 bases; junction bases not matched to a gene: 6. CDR1 and CDR2 from the germline V gene are GTSNPN and SVGIG (reference sequence). CDR3 size: 14 residues. Here the CDR3 DNA reads TGTGCCTGGAATCCCGGGACAGGAAATTCACCCCTCCACTTT. It translates to CAWNPGTGNSPLHF. Supplemented by reference TRBV30 and TRBJ1-6, the full variable domain reads SQTIHQWPATLVQPVGSPLSLECTVEGTSNPNLYWYRQAAGRGLQLLFYSVGIGQISSEVPQNLSASRPQDRQFILSSKKLLLSDSGFYLCAWNPGTGNSPLHFGNGTRLTVT.

This clone showed up just a few times. Here the CDR3 reads CSVEGGEVPEAFF. The CDR3 DNA follows: TGCAGCGTTGAAGGAGGCGAGGTCCCTGAAGCTTTCTTT. The chain uses TRBV29-1 and TRBJ1-1; D ambiguous. V lost 1 base, J lost 6 bases, and 12 bases lay in between. The CDR3 runs 13 residues. Germline CDR1 reads SQVTM; CDR2 reads ANQGSEA. The full variable domain, in which reference TRBV29-1 and TRBJ1-1 provide the parts outside the CDR3, is SAVISQKPSRDICQRGTSLTIQCQVDSQVTMMFWYRQQPGQSLTLIATANQGSEATYESGFVIDKFPISRPNLTFSTLTVSNMSPEDSSIYLCSVEGGEVPEAFFGQGTRLTVV.

The chain carries TRBV5-6 and TRBJ2-7, with D tentatively TRBD1 (7 bases). The CDR3 extends over 13 amino acids. V lost 4 bases and J lost 2, with 10 bases in between. Germline loops: CDR1 SGHDT, CDR2 YYEEEE. Here the CDR3 reads CASSAGQPYEQYF. The CDR3 bases are TGTGCCAGCAGCGCGGGACAGCCCTACGAGCAGTACTTC.

The chain joins TRBV27 to TRBJ1-1; 9 bases align to TRBD1. The V gene's germline CDR1 is MNHEY and CDR2 SMNVEV (reference sequence). This CDR3 comprises 13 residues. V was pared by 5 bases and J by 6 bases, with 4 bases of the junction left unmatched. The CDR3 nucleotides read TGTGCCAGCAGTATTTGGACAGGGGCTGAAGCTTTCTTT. This codes for CASSIWTGAEAFF.

J is TRBJ2-7 and V is TRBV30; TRBD1 aligns across 7 bases. Germline V gene lookup returns CDR1 GTSNPN and CDR2 SVGIG (reference sequence). J was trimmed by 5 bases and V by 2 bases; bases with no gene match: 9. There are 14 residues in the CDR3. In DNA, the CDR3 is TGTGCCTGGAGTCTCGGGACAGAAGGAGACGAGCAGTACTTC. It yields the protein CAWSLGTEGDEQYF.

This clone was picked up a small number of times. This chain uses TRBV29-1 with TRBJ2-2; 8 bases fit TRBD2. CDR3 length: 14 residues. Germline lookup yields CDR1 SQVTM and CDR2 ANQGSEA. The J segment lost 0 bases and the V segment lost 7 bases, leaving 4 bases of the junction unmatched. This CDR3 reads CSARRGANTGELFF. The CDR3 region has the DNA TGCAGCGCGCGGCGGGGGGCGAACACCGGGGAGCTGTTTTTT.

The chain couples TRBV6-1 to TRBJ2-1, with D perhaps TRBD2 (5 bases). Germline values: CDR1 MNHNS, CDR2 SASEGT. V lost 10 bases and J 4 bases, leaving 17 bases between the germline ends. CDR3 length: 14 residues. Here the CDR3 reads CANRRGRSYNEQFF. As DNA, the CDR3 is TGTGCCAACCGAAGAGGGAGATCGTACAATGAGCAGTTCTTC.